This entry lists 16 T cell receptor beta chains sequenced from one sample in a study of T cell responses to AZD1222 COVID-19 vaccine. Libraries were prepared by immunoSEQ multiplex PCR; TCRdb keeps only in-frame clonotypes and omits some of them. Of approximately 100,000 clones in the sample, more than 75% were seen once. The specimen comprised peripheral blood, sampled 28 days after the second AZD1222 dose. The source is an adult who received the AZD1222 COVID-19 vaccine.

The CDR3 region is CAFTKGVGQETQYF. CDR3 nucleotide sequence: TGTGCCTTCACAAAAGGGGTTGGCCAAGAGACCCAGTACTTC. The chain has TRBV30 and TRBJ2-5, with D possibly matching TRBD1 (5 bases). CDR3 size: 14 residues. Trimming pared 7 bases from V and 1 base from J, leaving 16 bases between. CDR1 is GTSNPN, CDR2 SVGIG, per germline (reference sequence). The full variable domain, with the rest looked up from reference TRBV30 and TRBJ2-5, is SQTIHQWPATLVQPVGSPLSLECTVEGTSNPNLYWYRQAAGRGLQLLFYSVGIGQISSEVPQNLSASRPQDRQFILSSKKLLLSDSGFYLCAFTKGVGQETQYFGPGTRLLVL.

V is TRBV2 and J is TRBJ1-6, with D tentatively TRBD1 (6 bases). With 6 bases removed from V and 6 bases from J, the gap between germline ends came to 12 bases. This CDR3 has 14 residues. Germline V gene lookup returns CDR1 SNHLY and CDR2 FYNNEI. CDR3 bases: TGTGCCAGCAGCGTACAGGGCCTTAATTCACCCCTCCACTTT. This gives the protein CASSVQGLNSPLHF.

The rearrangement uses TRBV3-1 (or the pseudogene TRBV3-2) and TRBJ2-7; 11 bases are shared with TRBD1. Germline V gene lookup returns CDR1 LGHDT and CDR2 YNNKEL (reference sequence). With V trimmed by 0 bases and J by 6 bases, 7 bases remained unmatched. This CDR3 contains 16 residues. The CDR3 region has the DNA TGTGCCAGCAGCCAAGATGGCGGACAGGGGGCTCTCGAGCAGTACTTC. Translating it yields CASSQDGGQGALEQYF.

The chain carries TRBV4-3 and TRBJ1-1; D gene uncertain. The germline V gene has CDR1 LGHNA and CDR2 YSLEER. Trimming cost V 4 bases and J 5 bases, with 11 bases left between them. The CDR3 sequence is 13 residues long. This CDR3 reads CASSLSPGTEAFF. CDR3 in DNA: TGCGCCAGCAGCCTCTCCCCGGGGACTGAAGCTTTCTTT.

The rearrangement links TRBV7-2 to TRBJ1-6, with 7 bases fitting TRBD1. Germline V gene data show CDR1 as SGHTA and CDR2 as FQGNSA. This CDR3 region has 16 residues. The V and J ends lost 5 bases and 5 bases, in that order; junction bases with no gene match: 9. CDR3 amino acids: CASSQRGGQNNSPLHF. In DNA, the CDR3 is TGTGCCAGCAGCCAAAGAGGGGGACAGAATAATTCACCCCTCCACTTT.

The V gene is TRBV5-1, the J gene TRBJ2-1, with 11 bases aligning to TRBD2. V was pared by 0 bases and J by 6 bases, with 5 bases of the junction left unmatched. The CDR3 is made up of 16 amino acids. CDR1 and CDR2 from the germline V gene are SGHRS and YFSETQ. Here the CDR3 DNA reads TGCGCCAGCAGCTTGGCCGGGACTAGCGGAGCCAATGAGCAGTTCTTC. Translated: CASSLAGTSGANEQFF.

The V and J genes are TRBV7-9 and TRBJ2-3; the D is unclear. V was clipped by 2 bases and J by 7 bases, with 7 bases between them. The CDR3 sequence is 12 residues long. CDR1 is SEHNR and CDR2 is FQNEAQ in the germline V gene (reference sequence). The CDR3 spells CASSLLVNTQYF. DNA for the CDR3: TGTGCCAGCAGCTTATTAGTAAATACGCAGTATTTT.

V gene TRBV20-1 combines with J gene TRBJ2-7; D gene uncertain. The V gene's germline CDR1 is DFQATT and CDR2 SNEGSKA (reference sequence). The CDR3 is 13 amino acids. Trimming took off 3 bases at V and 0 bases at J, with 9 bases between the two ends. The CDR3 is CSASGQYSYEQYF. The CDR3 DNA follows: TGCAGTGCTAGTGGTCAGTACTCCTACGAGCAGTACTTC.

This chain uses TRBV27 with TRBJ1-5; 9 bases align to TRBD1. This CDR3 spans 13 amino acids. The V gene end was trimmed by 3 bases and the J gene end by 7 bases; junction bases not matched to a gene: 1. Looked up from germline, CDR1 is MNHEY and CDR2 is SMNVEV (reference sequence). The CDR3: CASSLGQGQPQHF. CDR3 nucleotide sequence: TGTGCCAGCAGTTTGGGACAGGGACAGCCCCAGCATTTT.

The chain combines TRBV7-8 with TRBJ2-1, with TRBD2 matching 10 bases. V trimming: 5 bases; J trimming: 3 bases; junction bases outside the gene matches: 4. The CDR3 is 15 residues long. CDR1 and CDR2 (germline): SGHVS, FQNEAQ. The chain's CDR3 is CASSPLAGDYNEQFF. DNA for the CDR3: TGTGCCAGCAGCCCCCTAGCGGGGGACTACAATGAGCAGTTCTTC.

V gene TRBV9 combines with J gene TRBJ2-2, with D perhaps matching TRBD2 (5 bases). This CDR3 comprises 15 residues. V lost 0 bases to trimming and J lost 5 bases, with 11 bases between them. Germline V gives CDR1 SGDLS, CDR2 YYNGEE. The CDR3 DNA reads TGTGCCAGCAGCGTAGACGGGGTCTCGACCGGGGAGCTGTTTTTT. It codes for CASSVDGVSTGELFF.

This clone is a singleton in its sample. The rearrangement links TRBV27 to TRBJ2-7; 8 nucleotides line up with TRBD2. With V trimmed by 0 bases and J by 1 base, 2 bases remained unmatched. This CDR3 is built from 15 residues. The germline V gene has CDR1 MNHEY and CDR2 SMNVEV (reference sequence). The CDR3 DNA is TGTGCCAGCAGTTTATCATCGGGGGGGTCCTACGAGCAGTACTTC. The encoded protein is CASSLSSGGSYEQYF.

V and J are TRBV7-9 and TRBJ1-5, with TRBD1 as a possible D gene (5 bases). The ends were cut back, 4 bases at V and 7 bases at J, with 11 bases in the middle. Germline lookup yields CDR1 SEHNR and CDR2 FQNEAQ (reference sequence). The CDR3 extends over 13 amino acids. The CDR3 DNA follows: TGTGCCAGCAGCTCCGGTGGGGCCCAGCCCCAGCATTTT. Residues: CASSSGGAQPQHF. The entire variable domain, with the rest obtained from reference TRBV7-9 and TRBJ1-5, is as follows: DTGVSQNPRHKITKRGQNVTFRCDPISEHNRLYWYRQTLGQGPEFLTYFQNEAQLEKSRLLSDRFSAERPKGSFSTLEIQRTEQGDSAMYLCASSSGGAQPQHFGDGTRLSIL.

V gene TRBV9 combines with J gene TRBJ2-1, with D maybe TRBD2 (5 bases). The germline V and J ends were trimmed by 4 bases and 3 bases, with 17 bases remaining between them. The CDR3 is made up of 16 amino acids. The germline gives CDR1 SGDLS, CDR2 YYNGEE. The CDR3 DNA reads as TGTGCCAGCAGCACCCCTATAGATAGCGACTACAATGAGCAGTTCTTC. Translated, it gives CASSTPIDSDYNEQFF.

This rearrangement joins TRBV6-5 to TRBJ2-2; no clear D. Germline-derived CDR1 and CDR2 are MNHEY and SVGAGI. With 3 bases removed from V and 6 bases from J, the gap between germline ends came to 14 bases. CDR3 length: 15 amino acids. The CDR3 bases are TGTGCCAGCAGTTATACGAGACGAGGCCCCGGGGAGCTGTTTTTT. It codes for CASSYTRRGPGELFF.

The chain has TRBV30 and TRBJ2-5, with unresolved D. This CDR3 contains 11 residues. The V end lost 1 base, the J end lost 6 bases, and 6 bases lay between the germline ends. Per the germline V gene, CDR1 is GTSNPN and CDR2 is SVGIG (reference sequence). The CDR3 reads CAWSEPQTQYF. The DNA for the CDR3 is TGTGCCTGGAGTGAGCCTCAGACCCAGTACTTC.